These T cell receptor beta chains were read from a single sample in a study of blood T cell repertoires in COVID-19. Profiled with immunoSEQ multiplex PCR; TCRdb holds only in-frame clones, not every one. The sample consists of fewer than 250,000 clones, 80% to 90% of them appearing once. The specimen was PBMCs or T cells enriched from blood (not recorded which). The receptors originated from a woman aged 35 to 49 with acute COVID-19. CDR3s include the opening cysteine and the closing phenylalanine or tryptophan. Each record gives: CDR3 DNA, CDR3 protein, V gene, J gene, D gene, clone size. A D gene is named only where the DNA matches it firmly. Clone size appears in some rows only: once, few, many, or a class for an expanded clone.

DNA: TGTGCCAGTAGTTCGGAGCAGACTAATGAAAAACTGTTTTTT; CDR3: CASSSEQTNEKLFF; V: TRBV19; J: TRBJ1-4; D: -; size: -
DNA: TGTGCCAGCAGCTTAGGCCTTACTAGCGGGAGTGAGGTTGAGCAGTTCTTC; CDR3: CASSLGLTSGSEVEQFF; V: TRBV13; J: TRBJ2-1; D: TRBD2; size: -
DNA: TGTGCCAGCTCTAGCGGGAGGGCCTTCTACAATGAGCAGTTCTTC; CDR3: CASSSGRAFYNEQFF; V: TRBV9; J: TRBJ2-1; D: TRBD2; size: few
DNA: TGCGCCAGCAGCTTGGGACTAGCGGGAGGTTCTTCAGTTAGCAGGGAGCTGTTTTTT; CDR3: CASSLGLAGGSSVSRELFF; V: TRBV5-1; J: TRBJ2-2; D: TRBD2; size: -
DNA: TGTGCCAGCAGCATATGGAGGACCGCACGAGACAATGAGCAGTTCTTC; CDR3: CASSIWRTARDNEQFF; V: TRBV11-2; J: TRBJ2-1; D: -; size: once
DNA: TGTGCCAGCAGCGTAGTGGAGAGGGGGTACACCGGGGAGCTGTTTTTT; CDR3: CASSVVERGYTGELFF; V: TRBV9; J: TRBJ2-2; D: -; size: few
DNA: TGTGCCAGCACCTCGGGTTTCTATGGCTACACCTTC; CDR3: CASTSGFYGYTF; V: TRBV11-2; J: TRBJ1-2; D: -; size: -
DNA: TGTGCCAGCGGGGGATCGGACAGGTCGGGGGACACCATATATTTT; CDR3: CASGGSDRSGDTIYF; V: TRBV28; J: TRBJ1-3; D: TRBD1; size: -
DNA: TGTGCCTGGAGCCCGGGGACAGCCAAATTATACGAGCAGTACTTC; CDR3: CAWSPGTAKLYEQYF; V: TRBV30; J: TRBJ2-7; D: TRBD1; size: once
DNA: TGTGCCAGCAGTTTACGAGGGACCTATAATTCACCCCTCCACTTT; CDR3: CASSLRGTYNSPLHF; V: TRBV27; J: TRBJ1-6; D: -; size: -
DNA: TGTGCCAGCAGTTTATTGGGGCCCGGGGAGCTGTTTTTT; CDR3: CASSLLGPGELFF; V: TRBV28; J: TRBJ2-2; D: -; size: -
DNA: TGTGCCAGCAGTTTCCGGACTGATCCTACCTACAATGAGCAGTTCTTC; CDR3: CASSFRTDPTYNEQFF; V: TRBV28; J: TRBJ2-1; D: -; size: -
DNA: TGTGCCAGCAGCTTGGCCGGGTTGGGCTCCTACGAGCAGTACTTC; CDR3: CASSLAGLGSYEQYF; V: TRBV5-6; J: TRBJ2-7; D: -; size: -
DNA: TGTGCCAGCAGCGACAGGGAAAGTGGTCTAGCGGGCGGACTCGAGCAGTACTTC; CDR3: CASSDRESGLAGGLEQYF; V: TRBV21-1; J: TRBJ2-7; D: -; size: -
DNA: TGTGCCAGCAGTTCTTCCTCTAGCGGGGCCCGCTACGAGCAGTACTTC; CDR3: CASSSSSSGARYEQYF; V: TRBV28; J: TRBJ2-7; D: TRBD2; size: -
DNA: TGTGCCAGCAGTTACTCGAATCCGATAGGCGGAGCCTACGAGCAGTACTTC; CDR3: CASSYSNPIGGAYEQYF; V: TRBV6-2/TRBV6-3; J: TRBJ2-7; D: -; size: -
DNA: TGTGCCAGCAGCCAGGCCATAGCGGGGGGTCCCGGCAATGAGCAGTTCTTC; CDR3: CASSQAIAGGPGNEQFF; V: TRBV3-1/TRBV3-2; J: TRBJ2-1; D: TRBD2; size: once
DNA: TGTGCCAGCAGCTTGGGGACCCAAGGGGAGCCCCAGCATTTT; CDR3: CASSLGTQGEPQHF; V: TRBV5-6; J: TRBJ1-5; D: -; size: -
DNA: TGCGCCAGCAGCATAGCATGGACTAGCGGGTTAACGAACACCGGGGAGCTGTTTTTT; CDR3: CASSIAWTSGLTNTGELFF; V: TRBV5-1; J: TRBJ2-2; D: TRBD2; size: -
DNA: TGTGCCAGCAGCTACGGACAGGGGGCTTCACCCCTCCACTTT; CDR3: CASSYGQGASPLHF; V: TRBV7-9; J: TRBJ1-6; D: TRBD1; size: -
DNA: TGTGCCAGTAGTATCACACAGGGGGCTTCAGATACGCAGTATTTT; CDR3: CASSITQGASDTQYF; V: TRBV19; J: TRBJ2-3; D: TRBD1; size: -
DNA: TGCGCCAGCAGCTTGGGCGGGAATGGAAACACCATATATTTT; CDR3: CASSLGGNGNTIYF; V: TRBV5-1; J: TRBJ1-3; D: -; size: -
DNA: TGTGCCAGCCTCGTAGCCTCTGGAAACACCATATATTTT; CDR3: CASLVASGNTIYF; V: TRBV6-5; J: TRBJ1-3; D: -; size: -
DNA: TGTGCCAGCAGAGACACCAACCCTTCTGGGGCCAACGTCCTGACTTTC; CDR3: CASRDTNPSGANVLTF; V: TRBV2; J: TRBJ2-6; D: -; size: -